The entry below gives a single T cell receptor beta chain sequence along with its context. The sample belongs to a study of blood T cell repertoires in COVID-19. Clones were read by immunoSEQ multiplex PCR, and TCRdb kept only the in-frame ones, dropping some. The data show a few hundred thousand clones, around 90% seen once. The TCR was taken from a woman in her late teens or twenties who had recovered from COVID-19. The sequenced material came from PBMCs or T cells enriched from blood (not recorded which).

CDR3 in amino acids: CASRDRASKPFF. The CDR3 region has the DNA TGTGCCAGCAGGGACAGGGCATCGAAGCCTTTCTTT. This sequence joins TRBV6-5 and TRBJ1-1; TRBD1 aligns across 8 bases. The V segment lost 6 bases and the J segment 12 bases; nucleotides outside the gene matches: 9. CDR1 and CDR2 (germline): MNHEY, SVGAGI. The CDR3 contains 12 residues.